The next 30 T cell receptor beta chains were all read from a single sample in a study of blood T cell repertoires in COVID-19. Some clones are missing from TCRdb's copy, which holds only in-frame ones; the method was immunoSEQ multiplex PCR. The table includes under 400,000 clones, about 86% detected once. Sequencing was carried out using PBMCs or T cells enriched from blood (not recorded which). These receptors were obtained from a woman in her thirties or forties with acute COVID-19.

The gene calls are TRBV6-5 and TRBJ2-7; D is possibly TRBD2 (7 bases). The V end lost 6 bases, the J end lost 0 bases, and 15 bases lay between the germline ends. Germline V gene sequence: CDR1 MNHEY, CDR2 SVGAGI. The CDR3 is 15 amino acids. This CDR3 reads CASRQGGATSYEQYF. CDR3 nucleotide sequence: TGTGCCAGCAGGCAAGGGGGGGCCACCTCCTACGAGCAGTACTTC.

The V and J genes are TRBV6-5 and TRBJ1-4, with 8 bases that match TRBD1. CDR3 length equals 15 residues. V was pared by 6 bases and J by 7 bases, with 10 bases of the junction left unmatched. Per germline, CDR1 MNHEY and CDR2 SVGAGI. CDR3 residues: CASRETGAEFEKLFF. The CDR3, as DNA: TGTGCCAGCAGGGAGACAGGGGCGGAATTTGAAAAACTGTTTTTT.

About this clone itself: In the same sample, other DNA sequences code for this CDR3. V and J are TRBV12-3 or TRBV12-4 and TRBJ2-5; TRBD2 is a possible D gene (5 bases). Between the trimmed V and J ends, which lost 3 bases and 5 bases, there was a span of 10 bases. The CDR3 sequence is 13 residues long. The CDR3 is CASSLSGKETQYF. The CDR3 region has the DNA TGTGCCAGCAGTTTGTCGGGAAAGGAGACCCAGTACTTC.

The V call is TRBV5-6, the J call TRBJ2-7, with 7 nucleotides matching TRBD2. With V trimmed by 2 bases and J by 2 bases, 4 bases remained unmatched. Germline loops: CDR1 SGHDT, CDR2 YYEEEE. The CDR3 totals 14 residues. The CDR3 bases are TGTGCCAGCAGCTTCCCCGGGGGGACCTACGAGCAGTACTTC. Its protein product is CASSFPGGTYEQYF.

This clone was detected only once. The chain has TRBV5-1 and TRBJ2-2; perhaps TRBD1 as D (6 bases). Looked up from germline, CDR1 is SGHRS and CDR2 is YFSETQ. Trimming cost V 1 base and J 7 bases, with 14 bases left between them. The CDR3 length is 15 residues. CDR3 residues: CASSLLGAQDGELFF. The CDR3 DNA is TGCGCCAGCAGCTTGTTGGGGGCGCAGGACGGGGAGCTGTTTTTT.

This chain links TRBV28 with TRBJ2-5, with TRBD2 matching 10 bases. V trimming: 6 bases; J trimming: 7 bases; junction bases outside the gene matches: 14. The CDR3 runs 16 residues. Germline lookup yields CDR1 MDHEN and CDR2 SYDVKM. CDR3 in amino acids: CASSLAGGPGEATQYF. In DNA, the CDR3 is TGTGCCAGCAGCTTAGCGGGAGGTCCGGGCGAGGCGACCCAGTACTTC.

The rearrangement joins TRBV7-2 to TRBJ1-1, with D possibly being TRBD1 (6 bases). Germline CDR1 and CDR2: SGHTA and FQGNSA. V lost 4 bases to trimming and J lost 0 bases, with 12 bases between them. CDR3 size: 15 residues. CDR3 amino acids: CASSYSTGMNTEAFF. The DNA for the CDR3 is TGTGCCAGCAGCTATTCAACAGGGATGAACACTGAAGCTTTCTTT.

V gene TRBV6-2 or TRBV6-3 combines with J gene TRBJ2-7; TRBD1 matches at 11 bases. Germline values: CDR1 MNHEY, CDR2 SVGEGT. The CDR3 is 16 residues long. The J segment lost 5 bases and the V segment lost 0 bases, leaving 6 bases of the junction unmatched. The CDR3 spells CASSYSFGTGGNEQYF. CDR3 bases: TGTGCCAGCAGTTACTCCTTCGGGACAGGGGGTAACGAGCAGTACTTC.

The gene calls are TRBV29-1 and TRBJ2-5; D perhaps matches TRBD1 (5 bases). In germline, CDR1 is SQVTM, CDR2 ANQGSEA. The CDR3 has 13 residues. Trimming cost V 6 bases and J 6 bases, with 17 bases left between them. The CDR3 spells CSVPTGSGQTQYF. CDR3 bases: TGCAGCGTCCCCACAGGTTCGGGCCAGACCCAGTACTTC.

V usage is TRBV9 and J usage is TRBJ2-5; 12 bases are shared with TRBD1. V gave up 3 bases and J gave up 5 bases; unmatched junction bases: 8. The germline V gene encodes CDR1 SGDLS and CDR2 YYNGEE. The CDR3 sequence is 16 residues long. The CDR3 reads CASSAGTGGLWETQYF. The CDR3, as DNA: TGTGCCAGCAGCGCCGGGACAGGGGGCCTGTGGGAGACCCAGTACTTC.

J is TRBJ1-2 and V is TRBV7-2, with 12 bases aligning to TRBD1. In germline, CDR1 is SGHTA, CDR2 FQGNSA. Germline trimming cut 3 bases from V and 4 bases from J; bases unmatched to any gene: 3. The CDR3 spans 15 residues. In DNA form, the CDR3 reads TGTGCCAGCAGCTTGGGGACAGGGGGCGGCTATGGCTACACCTTC. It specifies CASSLGTGGGYGYTF.

The CDR3 reads CASSLYPSGANTGELFF. The CDR3 DNA sequence: TGTGCCAGCAGCTTATATCCTTCAGGCGCGAACACCGGGGAGCTGTTTTTT. This rearrangement joins TRBV7-3 to TRBJ2-2; D is unclear. The CDR3 is 17 residues long. Germline V lookup: CDR1 SGHTA, CDR2 FQGTGA. With 2 bases removed from V and 0 bases from J, the gap between germline ends came to 13 bases.

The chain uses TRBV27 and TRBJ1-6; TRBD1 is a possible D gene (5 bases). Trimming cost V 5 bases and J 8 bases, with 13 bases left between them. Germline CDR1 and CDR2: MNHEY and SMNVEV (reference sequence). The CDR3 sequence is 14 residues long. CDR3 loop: CASSRQGYDSPLHF. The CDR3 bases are TGTGCCAGCAGTCGTCAGGGTTATGATTCACCCCTCCACTTT.

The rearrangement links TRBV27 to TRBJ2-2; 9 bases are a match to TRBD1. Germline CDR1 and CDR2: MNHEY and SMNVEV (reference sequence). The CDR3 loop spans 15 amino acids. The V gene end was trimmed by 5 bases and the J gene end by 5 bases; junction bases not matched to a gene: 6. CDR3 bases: TGTGCCAGCAGTGCCGGGACAGGGAGTACCGGGGAGCTGTTTTTT. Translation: CASSAGTGSTGELFF.

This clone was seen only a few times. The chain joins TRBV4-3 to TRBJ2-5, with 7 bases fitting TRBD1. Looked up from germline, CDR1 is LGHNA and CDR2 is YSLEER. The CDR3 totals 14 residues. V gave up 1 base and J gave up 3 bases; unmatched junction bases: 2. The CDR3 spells CASSQVTGEETQYF. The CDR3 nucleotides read TGCGCCAGCAGCCAAGTTACAGGGGAAGAGACCCAGTACTTC.

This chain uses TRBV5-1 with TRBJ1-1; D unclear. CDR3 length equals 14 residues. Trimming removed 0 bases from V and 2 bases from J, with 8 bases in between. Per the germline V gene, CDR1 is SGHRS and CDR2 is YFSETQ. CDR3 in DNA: TGCGCCAGCAGCTTGGAAACCCTAAACACTGAAGCTTTCTTT. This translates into CASSLETLNTEAFF.

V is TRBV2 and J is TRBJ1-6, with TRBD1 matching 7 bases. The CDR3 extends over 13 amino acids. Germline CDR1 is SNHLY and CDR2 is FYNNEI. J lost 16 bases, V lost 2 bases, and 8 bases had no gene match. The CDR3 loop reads CASSELSGQKLHF. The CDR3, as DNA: TGTGCCAGCAGTGAACTCTCGGGACAGAAACTCCACTTT.

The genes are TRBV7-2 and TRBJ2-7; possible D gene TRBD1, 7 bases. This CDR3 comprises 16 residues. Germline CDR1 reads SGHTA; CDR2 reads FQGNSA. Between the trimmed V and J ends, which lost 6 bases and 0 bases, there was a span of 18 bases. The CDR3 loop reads CASRETGPGASYEQYF. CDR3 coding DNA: TGTGCCAGCAGAGAGACAGGGCCGGGGGCCTCCTACGAGCAGTACTTC.

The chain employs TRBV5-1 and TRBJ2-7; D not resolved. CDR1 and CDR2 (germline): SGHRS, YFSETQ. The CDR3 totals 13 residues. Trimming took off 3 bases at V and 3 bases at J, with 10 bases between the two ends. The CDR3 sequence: CASSSGFNYEQYF. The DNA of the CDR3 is TGCGCCAGCAGCTCCGGGTTCAACTACGAGCAGTACTTC.

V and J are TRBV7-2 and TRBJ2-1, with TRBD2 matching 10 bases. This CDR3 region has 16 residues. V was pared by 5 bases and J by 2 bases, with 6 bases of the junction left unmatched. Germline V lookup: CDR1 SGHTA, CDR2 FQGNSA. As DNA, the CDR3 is TGTGCCAGCAGCCCATTAGCGGGAGGCCCCTACAATGAGCAGTTCTTC. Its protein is CASSPLAGGPYNEQFF.

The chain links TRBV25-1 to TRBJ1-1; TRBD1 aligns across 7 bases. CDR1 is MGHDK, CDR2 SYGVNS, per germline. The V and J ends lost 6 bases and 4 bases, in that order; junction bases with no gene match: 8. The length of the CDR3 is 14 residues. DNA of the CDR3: TGTGCCAGCAGGAGACAGGGTTTGGGCACTGAAGCTTTCTTT. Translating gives CASRRQGLGTEAFF.

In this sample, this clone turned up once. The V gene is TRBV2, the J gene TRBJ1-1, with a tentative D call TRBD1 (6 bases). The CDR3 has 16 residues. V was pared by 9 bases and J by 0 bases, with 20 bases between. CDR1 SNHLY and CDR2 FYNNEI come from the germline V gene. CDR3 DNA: TGTGCCAGTCAGACAGGCCGCCTGCCGATGAACACTGAAGCTTTCTTT. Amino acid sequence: CASQTGRLPMNTEAFF. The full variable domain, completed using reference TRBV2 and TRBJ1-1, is EPEVTQTPSHQVTQMGQEVILRCVPISNHLYFYWYRQILGQKVEFLVSFYNNEISEKSEIFDDQFSVERPDGSNFTLKIRSTKLEDSAMYFCASQTGRLPMNTEAFFGQGTRLTVV.

The DNA for the CDR3 is TGTGCCAGCAGTTACGGACAGACCCTCTATGGCTACACCTTC. It codes for CASSYGQTLYGYTF. The V gene is TRBV28, the J gene TRBJ1-2; tentatively, D is TRBD1 (6 bases). This CDR3 contains 14 residues. The V end was cut by 4 bases, the J end by 4 bases, with 13 bases between. The V gene's germline CDR1 is MDHEN and CDR2 SYDVKM.

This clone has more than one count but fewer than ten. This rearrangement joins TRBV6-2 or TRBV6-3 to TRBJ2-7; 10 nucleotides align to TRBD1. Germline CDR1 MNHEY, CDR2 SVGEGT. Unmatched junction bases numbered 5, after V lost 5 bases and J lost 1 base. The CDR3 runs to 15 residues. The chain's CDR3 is CASSHRDRGSYEQYF. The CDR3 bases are TGTGCCAGCAGTCACCGGGACAGGGGATCCTACGAGCAGTACTTC.

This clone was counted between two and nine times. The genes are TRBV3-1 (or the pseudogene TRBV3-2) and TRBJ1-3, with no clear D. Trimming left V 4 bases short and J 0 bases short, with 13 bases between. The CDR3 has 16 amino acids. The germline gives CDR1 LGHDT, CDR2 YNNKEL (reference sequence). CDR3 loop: CASSRDQLSSGNTIYF. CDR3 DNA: TGTGCCAGCAGCCGAGACCAACTAAGCTCTGGAAACACCATATATTTT.

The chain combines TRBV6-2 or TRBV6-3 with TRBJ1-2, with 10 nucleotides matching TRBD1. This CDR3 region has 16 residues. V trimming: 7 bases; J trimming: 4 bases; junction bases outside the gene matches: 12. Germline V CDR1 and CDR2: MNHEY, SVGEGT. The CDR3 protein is CASTPRDRGLIYGYTF. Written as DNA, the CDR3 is TGTGCCAGCACCCCTCGGGACAGGGGATTGATCTATGGCTACACCTTC.

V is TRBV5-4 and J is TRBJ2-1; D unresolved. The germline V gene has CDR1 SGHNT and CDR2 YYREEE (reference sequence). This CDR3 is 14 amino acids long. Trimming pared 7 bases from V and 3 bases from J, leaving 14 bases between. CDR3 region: CASSLETGYNEQFF. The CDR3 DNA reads TGTGCCAGCTCCCTAGAAACCGGCTACAATGAGCAGTTCTTC.

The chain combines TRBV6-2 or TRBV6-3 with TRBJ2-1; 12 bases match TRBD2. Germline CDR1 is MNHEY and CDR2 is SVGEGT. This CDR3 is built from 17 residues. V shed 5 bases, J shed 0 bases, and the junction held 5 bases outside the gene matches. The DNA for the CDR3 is TGTGCCAGCAGTACCCCGACTAGCGGGAGCTCCTACAATGAGCAGTTCTTC. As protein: CASSTPTSGSSYNEQFF.

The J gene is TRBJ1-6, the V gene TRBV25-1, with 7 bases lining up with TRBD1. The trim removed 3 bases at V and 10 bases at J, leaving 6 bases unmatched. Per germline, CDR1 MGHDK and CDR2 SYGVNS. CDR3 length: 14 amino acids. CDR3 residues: CASSDHRGPSPLHF. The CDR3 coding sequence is TGTGCCAGCAGTGACCACAGGGGTCCCTCACCCCTCCACTTT.

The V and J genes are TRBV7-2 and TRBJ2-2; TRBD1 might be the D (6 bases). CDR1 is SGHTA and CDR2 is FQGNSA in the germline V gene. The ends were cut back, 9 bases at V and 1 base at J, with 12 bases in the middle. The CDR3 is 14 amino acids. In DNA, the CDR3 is TGTGCCAGGGGAAACAGGGAGAACACCGGGGAGCTGTTTTTT. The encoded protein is CARGNRENTGELFF.